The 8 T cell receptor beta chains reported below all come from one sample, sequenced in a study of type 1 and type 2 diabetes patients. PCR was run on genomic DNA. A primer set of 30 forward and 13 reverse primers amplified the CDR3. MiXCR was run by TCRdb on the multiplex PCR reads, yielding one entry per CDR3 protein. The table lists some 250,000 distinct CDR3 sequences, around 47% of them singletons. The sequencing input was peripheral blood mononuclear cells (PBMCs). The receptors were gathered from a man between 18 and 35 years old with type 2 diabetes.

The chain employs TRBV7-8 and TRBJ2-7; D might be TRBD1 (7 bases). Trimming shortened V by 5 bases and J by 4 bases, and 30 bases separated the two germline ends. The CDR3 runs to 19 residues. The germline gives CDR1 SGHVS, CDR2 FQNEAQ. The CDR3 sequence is CASSGAQGSHPPGVYEQYF. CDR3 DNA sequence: TGTGCCAGCAGCGGGGCACAGGGGTCGCACCCCCCGGGGGTTTACGAGCAGTACTTC.

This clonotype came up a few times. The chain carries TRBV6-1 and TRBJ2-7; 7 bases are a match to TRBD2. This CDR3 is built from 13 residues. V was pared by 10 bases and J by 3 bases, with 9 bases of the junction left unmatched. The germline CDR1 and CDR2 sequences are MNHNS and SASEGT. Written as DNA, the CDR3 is TGTGCCATCAGAGGACCGGGGGGCTACGAGCAGTACTTC. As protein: CAIRGPGGYEQYF.

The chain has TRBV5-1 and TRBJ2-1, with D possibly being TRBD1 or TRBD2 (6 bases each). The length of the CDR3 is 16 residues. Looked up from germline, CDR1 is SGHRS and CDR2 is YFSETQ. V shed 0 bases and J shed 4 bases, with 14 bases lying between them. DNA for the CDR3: TGCGCCAGCAGCTTGGTTACGGGGGCGGGTTACAATGAGCAGTTCTTC. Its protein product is CASSLVTGAGYNEQFF.

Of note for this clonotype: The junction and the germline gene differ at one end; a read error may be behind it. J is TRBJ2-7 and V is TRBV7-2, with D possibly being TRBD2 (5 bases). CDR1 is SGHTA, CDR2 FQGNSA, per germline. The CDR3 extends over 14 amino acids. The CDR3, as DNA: TGTGCCAACAGCTTATATTACGGGGATTACGAGCAGTACTTC. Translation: CANSLYYGDYEQYF.

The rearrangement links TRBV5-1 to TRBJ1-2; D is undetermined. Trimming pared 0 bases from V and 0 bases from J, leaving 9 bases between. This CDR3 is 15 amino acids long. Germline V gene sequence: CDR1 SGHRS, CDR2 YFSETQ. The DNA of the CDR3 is TGCGCCAGCAGCTTGGCAGTTGGTTCTAACTATGGCTACACCTTC. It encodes CASSLAVGSNYGYTF.

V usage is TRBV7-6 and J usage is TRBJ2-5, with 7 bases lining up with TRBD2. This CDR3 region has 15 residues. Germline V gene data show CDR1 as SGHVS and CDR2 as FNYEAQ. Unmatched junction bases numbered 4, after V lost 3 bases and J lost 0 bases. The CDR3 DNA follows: TGTGCCAGCAGCTTGGGGACTACGCACCAAGAGACCCAGTACTTC. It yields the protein CASSLGTTHQETQYF.

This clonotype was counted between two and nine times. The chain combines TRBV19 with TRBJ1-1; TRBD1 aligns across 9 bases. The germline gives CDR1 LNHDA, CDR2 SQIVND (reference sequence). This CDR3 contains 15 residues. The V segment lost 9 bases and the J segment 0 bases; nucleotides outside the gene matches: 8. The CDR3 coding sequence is TGTGCCAGCTCGGGACAGGGAAACATGAACACTGAAGCTTTCTTT. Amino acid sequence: CASSGQGNMNTEAFF.

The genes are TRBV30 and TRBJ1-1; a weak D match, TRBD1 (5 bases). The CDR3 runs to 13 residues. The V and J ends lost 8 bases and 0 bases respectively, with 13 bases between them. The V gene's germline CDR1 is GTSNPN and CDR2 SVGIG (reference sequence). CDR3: CAGLDRLNTEAFF. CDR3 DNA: TGTGCCGGGTTAGACAGATTGAACACTGAAGCTTTCTTT. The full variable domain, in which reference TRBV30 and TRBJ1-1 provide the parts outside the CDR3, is SQTIHQWPATLVQPVGSPLSLECTVEGTSNPNLYWYRQAAGRGLQLLFYSVGIGQISSEVPQNLSASRPQDRQFILSSKKLLLSDSGFYLCAGLDRLNTEAFFGQGTRLTVV.